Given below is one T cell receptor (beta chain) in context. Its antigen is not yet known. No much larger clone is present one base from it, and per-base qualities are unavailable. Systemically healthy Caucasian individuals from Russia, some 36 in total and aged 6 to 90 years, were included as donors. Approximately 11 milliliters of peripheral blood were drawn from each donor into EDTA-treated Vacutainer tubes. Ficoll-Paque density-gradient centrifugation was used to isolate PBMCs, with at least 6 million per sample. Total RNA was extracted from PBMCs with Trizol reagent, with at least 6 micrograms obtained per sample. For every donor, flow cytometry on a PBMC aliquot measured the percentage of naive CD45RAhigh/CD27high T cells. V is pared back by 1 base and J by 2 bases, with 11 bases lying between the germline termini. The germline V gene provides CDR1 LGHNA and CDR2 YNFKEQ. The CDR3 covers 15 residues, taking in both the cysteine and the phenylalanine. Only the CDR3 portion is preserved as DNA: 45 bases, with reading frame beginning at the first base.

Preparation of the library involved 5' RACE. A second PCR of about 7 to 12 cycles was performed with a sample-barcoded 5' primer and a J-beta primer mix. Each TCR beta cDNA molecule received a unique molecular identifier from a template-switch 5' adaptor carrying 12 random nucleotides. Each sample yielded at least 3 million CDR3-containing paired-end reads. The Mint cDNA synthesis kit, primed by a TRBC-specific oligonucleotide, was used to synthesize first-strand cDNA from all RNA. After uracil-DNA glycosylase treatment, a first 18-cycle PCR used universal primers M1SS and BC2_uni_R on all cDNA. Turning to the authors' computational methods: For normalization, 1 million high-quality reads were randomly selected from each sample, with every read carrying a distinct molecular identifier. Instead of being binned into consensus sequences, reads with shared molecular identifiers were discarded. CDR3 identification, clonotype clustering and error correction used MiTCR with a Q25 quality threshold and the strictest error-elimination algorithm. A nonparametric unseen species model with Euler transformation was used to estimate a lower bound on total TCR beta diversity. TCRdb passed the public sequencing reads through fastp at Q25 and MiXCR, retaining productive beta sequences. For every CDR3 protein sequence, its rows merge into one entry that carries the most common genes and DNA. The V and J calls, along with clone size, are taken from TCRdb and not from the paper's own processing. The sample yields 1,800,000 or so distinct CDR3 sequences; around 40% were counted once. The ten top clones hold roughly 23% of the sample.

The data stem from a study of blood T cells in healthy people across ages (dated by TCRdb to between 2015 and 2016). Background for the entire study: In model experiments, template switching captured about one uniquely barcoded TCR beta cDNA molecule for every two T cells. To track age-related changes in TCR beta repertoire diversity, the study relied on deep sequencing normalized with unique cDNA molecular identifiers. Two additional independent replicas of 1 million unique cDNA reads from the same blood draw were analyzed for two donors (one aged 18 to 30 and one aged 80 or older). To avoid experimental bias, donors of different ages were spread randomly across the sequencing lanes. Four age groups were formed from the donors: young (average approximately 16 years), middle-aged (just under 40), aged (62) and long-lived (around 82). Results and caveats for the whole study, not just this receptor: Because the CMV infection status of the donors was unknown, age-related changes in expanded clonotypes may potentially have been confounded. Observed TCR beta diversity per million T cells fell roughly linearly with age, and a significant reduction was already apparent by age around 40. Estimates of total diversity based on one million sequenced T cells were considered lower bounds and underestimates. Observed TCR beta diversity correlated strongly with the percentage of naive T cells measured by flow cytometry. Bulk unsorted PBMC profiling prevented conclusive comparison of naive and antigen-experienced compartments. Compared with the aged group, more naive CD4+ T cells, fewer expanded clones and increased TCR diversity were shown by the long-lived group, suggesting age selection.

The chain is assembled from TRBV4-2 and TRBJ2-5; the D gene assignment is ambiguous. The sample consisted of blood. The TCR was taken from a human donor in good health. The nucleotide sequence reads TGTGCCAGCAGCCAAGTAGGCCTCCCACAAGAGACCCAGTACTTC. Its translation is CASSQVGLPQETQYF.